The T cell receptor (beta chain) under discussion was sequenced for a study of control samples from healthy donors and cancer patients. Using immunoSEQ multiplex PCR, the repertoire was profiled, and TCRdb retains in-frame clones only, with some absent. This sample has some 110,000 clones, with around 82% found just once. Source material: blood. The receptor was isolated from a woman aged 50 to 60 in good health.

The CDR3 DNA follows: TGTGCCAGCAGTTATGACAAGCTTCGCGCCCCCCTCCACTTT. Its translation is CASSYDKLRAPLHF. The rearrangement joins TRBV6-2 or TRBV6-3 to TRBJ1-6; no definite D call. V gave up 3 bases and J gave up 13 bases, with 16 bases separating them. The CDR3 spans 14 residues. Germline CDR1 reads MNHEY; CDR2 reads SVGEGT.